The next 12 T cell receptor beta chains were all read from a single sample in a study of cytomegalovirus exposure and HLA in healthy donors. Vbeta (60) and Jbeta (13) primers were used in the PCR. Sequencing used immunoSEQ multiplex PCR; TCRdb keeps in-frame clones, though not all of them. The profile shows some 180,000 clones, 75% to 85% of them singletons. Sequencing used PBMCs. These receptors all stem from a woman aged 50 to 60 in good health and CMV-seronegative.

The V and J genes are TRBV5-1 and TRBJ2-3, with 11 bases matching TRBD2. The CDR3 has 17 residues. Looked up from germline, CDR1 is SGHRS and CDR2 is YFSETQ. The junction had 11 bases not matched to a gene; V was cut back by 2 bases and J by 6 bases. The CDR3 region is CASSFSHSGRAGDTQYF. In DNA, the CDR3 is TGCGCCAGCAGCTTCTCCCATAGCGGGAGGGCCGGGGATACGCAGTATTTT.

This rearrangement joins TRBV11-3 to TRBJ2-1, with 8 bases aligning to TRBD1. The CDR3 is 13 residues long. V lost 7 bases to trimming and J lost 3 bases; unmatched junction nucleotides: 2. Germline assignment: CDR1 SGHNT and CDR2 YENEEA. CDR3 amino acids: CASKGQGYNEQFF. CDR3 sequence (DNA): TGTGCCAGCAAAGGACAGGGCTACAATGAGCAGTTCTTC.

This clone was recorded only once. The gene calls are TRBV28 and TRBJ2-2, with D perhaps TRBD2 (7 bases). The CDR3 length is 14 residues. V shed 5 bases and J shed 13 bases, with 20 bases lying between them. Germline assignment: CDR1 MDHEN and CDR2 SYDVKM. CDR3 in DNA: TGTGCCAGCAGTCCAAACCGTAGGGGGGGGACGCTGTTTTTT. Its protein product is CASSPNRRGGTLFF.

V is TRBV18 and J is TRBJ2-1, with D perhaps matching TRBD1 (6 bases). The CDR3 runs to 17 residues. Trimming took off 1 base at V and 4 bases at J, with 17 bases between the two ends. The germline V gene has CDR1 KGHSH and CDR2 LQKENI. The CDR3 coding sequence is TGTGCCAGCTCACCACGCGTACCACAGGGACGGTACAATGAGCAGTTCTTC. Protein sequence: CASSPRVPQGRYNEQFF.

Here the CDR3 DNA reads TGCGCCAGCAGCCGGGATTCCCTATTGGGGGGCTACACCTTC. This gives the protein CASSRDSLLGGYTF. The rearrangement joins TRBV5-1 to TRBJ1-2, with D uncertain. CDR3 length equals 14 residues. V lost 4 bases to trimming and J lost 8 bases, with 18 bases between them. Germline V gene sequence: CDR1 SGHRS, CDR2 YFSETQ. Full variable domain (missing parts from reference TRBV5-1 and TRBJ1-2): KAGVTQTPRYLIKTRGQQVTLSCSPISGHRSVSWYQQTPGQGLQFLFEYFSETQRNKGNFPGRFSGRQFSNSRSEMNVSTLELGDSALYLCASSRDSLLGGYTFGSGTRLTVV.

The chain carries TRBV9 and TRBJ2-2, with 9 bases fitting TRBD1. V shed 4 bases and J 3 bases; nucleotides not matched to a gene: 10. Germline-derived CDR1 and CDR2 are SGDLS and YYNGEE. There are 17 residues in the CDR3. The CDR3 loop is CASSTTDRGGYTGELFF. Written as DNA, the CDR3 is TGTGCCAGCAGCACCACCGACAGGGGGGGTTACACCGGGGAGCTGTTTTTT.

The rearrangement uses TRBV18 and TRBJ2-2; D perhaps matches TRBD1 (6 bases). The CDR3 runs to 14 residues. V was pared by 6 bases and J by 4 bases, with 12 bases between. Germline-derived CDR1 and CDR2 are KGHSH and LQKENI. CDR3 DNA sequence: TGTGCCAGCTCTCCGGACAGTATCACCGGGGAGCTGTTTTTT. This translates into CASSPDSITGELFF. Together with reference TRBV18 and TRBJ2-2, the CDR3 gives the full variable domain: NAGVMQNPRHLVRRRGQEARLRCSPMKGHSHVYWYRQLPEEGLKFMVYLQKENIIDESGMPKERFSAEFPKEGPSILRIQQVVRGDSAAYFCASSPDSITGELFFGEGSRLTVL.

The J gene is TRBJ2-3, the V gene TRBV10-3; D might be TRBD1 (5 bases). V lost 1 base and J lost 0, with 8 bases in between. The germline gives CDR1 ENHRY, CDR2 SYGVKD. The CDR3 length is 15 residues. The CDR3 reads CAISEWGSSTDTQYF. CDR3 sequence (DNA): TGTGCCATCAGTGAGTGGGGCAGCAGCACAGATACGCAGTATTTT.

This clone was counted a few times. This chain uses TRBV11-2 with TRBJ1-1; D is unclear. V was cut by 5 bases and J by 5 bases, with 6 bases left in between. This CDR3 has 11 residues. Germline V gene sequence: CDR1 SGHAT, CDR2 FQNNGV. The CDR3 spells CASSPMTEAFF. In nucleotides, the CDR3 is TGTGCCAGCAGCCCCATGACTGAAGCTTTCTTT.

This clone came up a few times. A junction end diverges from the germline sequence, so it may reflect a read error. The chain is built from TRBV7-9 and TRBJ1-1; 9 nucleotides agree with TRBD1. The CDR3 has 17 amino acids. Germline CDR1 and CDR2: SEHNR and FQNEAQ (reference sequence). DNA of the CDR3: TGTTCCAGCAGCTTAGGGAGAGGGACAGGGTATTACACTGAAGCTTTCTTT. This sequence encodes CSSSLGRGTGYYTEAFF.

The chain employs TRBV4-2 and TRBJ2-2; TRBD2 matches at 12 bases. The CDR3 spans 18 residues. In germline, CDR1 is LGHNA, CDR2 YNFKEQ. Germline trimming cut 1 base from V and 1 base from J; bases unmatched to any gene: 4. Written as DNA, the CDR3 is TGTGCCAGCAGCCAAGGTGAACTAGCGGGAGGGAACACCGGGGAGCTGTTTTTT. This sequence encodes CASSQGELAGGNTGELFF.

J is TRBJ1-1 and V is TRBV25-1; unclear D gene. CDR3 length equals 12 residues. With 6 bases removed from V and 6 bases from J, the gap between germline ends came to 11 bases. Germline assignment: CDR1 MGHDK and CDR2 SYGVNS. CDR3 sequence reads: CASSSDWAEAFF. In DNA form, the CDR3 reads TGTGCCAGCAGCTCGGACTGGGCTGAAGCTTTCTTT.